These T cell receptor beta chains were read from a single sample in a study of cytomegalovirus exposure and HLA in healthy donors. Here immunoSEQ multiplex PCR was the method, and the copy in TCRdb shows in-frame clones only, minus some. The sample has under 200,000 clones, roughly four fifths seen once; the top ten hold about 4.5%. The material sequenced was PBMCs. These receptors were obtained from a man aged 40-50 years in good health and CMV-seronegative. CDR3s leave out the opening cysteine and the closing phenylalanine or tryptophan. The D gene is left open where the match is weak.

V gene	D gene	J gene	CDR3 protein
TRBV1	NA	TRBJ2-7	TSKGRGAYEQY
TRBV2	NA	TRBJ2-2	ASSELAPGIGTGELF
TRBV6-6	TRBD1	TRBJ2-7	ASSYIPGQFSYEQY
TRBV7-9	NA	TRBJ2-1	ASSIMGRRTYNEQF
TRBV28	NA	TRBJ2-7	ASSLGERKQY
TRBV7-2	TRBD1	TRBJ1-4	ASSFDRGTNEKLF
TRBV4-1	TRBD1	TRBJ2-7	ASSQVTGMGQY
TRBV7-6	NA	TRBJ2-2	ASSPAGGIGELF
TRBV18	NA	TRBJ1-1	ASSPPVGGTNTEAF
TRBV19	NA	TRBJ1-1	ASSARGGTLNTEAF
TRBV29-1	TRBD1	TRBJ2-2	SVERDRPGELF
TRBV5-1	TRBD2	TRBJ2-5	ASSLDFGPASGGQETQY
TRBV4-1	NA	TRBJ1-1	ASSQDSSRGAF
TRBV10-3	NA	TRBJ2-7	AISDSQGIEQY
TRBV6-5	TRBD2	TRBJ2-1	ASSYVAGYNEQF
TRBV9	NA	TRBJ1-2	ASSPDGLRGYT
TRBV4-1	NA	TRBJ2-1	ASSQGTTSYNEQF
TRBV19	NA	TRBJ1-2	ASSRQGGYT
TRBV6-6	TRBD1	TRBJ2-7	ASSQDRGREY
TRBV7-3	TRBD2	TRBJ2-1	ASSRGGRGNEQF